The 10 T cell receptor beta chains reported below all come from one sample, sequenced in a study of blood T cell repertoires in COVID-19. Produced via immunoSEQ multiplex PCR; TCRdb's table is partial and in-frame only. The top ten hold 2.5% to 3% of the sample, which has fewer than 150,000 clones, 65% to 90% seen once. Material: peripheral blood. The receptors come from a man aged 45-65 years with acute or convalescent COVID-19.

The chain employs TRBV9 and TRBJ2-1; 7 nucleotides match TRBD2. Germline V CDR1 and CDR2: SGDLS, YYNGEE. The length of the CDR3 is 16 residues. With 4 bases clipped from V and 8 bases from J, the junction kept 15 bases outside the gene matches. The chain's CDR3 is CASSRQLGRSVDEQFF. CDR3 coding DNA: TGTGCCAGCAGCCGGCAGCTCGGGAGGTCGGTCGATGAGCAGTTCTTC. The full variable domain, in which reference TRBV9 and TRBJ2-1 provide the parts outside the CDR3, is DSGVTQTPKHLITATGQRVTLRCSPRSGDLSVYWYQQSLDQGLQFLIQYYNGEERAKGNILERFSAQQFPDLHSELNLSSLELGDSALYFCASSRQLGRSVDEQFFGPGTRLTVL.

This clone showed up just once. The DNA of the CDR3 is TGTGCCAGCAGTGAACCAGACAGGAGCTCCTACGAGCAGTACTTC. Protein product: CASSEPDRSSYEQYF. The V and J genes are TRBV25-1 and TRBJ2-7; tentative D call: TRBD1 (6 bases). The CDR3 loop spans 15 amino acids. Trimming removed 2 bases at V and 0 bases at J, with 11 bases between. Germline CDR1 reads MGHDK; CDR2 reads SYGVNS.

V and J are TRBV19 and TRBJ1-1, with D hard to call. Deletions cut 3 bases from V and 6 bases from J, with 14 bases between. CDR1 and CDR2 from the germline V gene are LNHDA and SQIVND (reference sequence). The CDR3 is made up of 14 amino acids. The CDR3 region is CASSIGPRVSEAFF. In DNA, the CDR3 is TGTGCCAGTAGTATCGGTCCCCGAGTCTCTGAAGCTTTCTTT.

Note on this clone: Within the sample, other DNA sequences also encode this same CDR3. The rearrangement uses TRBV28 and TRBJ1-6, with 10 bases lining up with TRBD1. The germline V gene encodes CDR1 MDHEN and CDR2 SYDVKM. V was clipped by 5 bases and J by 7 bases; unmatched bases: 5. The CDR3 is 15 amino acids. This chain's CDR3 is CASSPSGQGNSPLHF. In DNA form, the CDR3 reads TGTGCCAGCAGTCCCTCGGGACAGGGGAATTCACCCCTCCACTTT.

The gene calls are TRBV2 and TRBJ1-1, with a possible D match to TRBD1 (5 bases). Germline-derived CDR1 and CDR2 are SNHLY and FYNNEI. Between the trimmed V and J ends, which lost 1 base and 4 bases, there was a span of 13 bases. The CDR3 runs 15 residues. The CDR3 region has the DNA TGTGCCAGCAGTGAAGTAGGAGGGGTTCCCACTGAAGCTTTCTTT. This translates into CASSEVGGVPTEAFF.

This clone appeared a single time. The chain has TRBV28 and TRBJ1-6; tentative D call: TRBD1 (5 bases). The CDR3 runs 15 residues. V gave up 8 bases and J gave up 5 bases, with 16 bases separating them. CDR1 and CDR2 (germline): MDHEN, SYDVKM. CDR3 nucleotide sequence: TGTGCCAGCGGGACGGGAGGTAACAATAATTCACCCCTCCACTTT. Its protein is CASGTGGNNNSPLHF. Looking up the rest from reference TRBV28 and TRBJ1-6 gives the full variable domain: DVKVTQSSRYLVKRTGEKVFLECVQDMDHENMFWYRQDPGLGLRLIYFSYDVKMKEKGDIPEGYSVSREKKERFSLILESASTNQTSMYLCASGTGGNNNSPLHFGNGTRLTVT.

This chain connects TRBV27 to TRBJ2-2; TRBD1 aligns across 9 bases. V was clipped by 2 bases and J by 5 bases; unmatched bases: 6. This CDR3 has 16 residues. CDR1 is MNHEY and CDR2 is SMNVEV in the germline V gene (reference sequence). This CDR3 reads CASSLGDRELTGELFF. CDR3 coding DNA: TGTGCCAGCAGTTTAGGGGACAGGGAGCTAACCGGGGAGCTGTTTTTT.

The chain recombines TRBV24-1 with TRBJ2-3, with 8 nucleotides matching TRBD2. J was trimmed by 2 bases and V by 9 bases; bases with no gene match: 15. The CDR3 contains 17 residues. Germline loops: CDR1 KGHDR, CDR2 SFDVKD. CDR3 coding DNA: TGTGCCACCTCCACCGGGACTAGTGGAAGAATCACAGATACGCAGTATTTT. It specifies CATSTGTSGRITDTQYF.

The CDR3 DNA reads TGTGCCACCAGTGACCAGTACCAGCCCCAGCATTTT. Its protein product is CATSDQYQPQHF. The chain recombines TRBV24-1 with TRBJ1-5; D uncertain. The CDR3 runs 12 residues. V was trimmed by 4 bases and J by 7 bases, leaving 7 bases between them. Germline V CDR1 and CDR2: KGHDR, SFDVKD.

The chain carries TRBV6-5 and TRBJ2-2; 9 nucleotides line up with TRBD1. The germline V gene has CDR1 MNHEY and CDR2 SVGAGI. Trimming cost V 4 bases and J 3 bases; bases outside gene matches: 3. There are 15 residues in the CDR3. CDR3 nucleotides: TGTGCCAGCAGTTTCCGGACAGGGGACACCGGGGAGCTGTTTTTT. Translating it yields CASSFRTGDTGELFF.